This TCR beta chain was recorded in a study of blood T cells in healthy people across ages. Study-wide results and caveats: Leaving the PBMCs unsorted stopped any conclusive comparison of naive versus antigen-experienced cells.

Trimming cost V 0 bases and J 4 bases, with 16 bases left between them. The CDR3 runs 17 residues. Germline V lookup: CDR1 MGHRA, CDR2 YSYEKL. The individuals who served as donors were healthy Caucasians living in Russia, aged about 6 to 90. Drawn from each donor were ten milliliters of peripheral blood. The second PCR ran roughly 6 to 11 cycles with a sample-barcoded 5' primer and J-beta primers. Each of the cDNA molecules was tagged by a template-switch adaptor with 12 random nucleotides. In TCRdb, the 5' RACE reads were re-called with MiXCR into one record per CDR3 protein. The data show 850,000 to 1,000,000 distinct CDR3 sequences, roughly 47% seen once. Turning to this clonotype: Its target is not known.

This clonotype originated in a woman aged 60 to 75 in good health. The sequencing sample was made of blood. The V and J genes are TRBV4-1 and TRBJ2-1; TRBD2 might be the D (7 bases). The CDR3 protein is CASSQDGMAGAYNEQFF. The CDR3 DNA reads as TGCGCCAGCAGCCAAGATGGGATGGCGGGGGCGTACAATGAGCAGTTCTTC.